These T cell receptor beta chains were read from a single sample in a study of CD8+ T cells in alopecia areata. Profiled with immunoSEQ multiplex PCR; TCRdb holds only in-frame clones, not every one. This table holds about 140,000 clones, around 86% found once. Sequencing used CD8+ T cells sorted from blood, obtained at week 4, from a patient treated with tofacitinib. These receptors originate from a human donor with alopecia areata. Each CDR3 is given with its conserved first and last residue. Fields, in order: J gene, D gene, V gene, clone size, CDR3 protein, CDR3 DNA. A D gene is named only where the DNA matches it firmly. Only part of the rows carry a size: once, few, many, or a class if the clone is expanded.

>TRBJ2-2|TRBD1|TRBV29-1|once
CSAVDVVQGSGELFF
TGCAGCGCTGTGGATGTGGTACAGGGGTCCGGGGAGCTGTTTTTT
>TRBJ2-5|-|TRBV27|-
CASTRHPRETQYF
TGTGCCAGCACCCGACACCCCAGAGAGACCCAGTACTTC
>TRBJ2-7|TRBD2|TRBV27|-
CASSLSAGGPYEQYF
TGTGCCAGCAGTTTATCGGCGGGAGGGCCATACGAGCAGTACTTC
>TRBJ2-2|-|TRBV14|-
CASSQRFTQANTGELFF
TGTGCCAGCAGCCAAAGGTTTACACAGGCGAACACCGGGGAGCTGTTTTTT
>TRBJ2-7|-|TRBV6-5|-
CASSPFWGDSYEQYF
TGTGCCAGCAGTCCATTCTGGGGGGACTCCTACGAGCAGTACTTC
>TRBJ2-3|-|TRBV9|-
CASSVEGPVGTDTQYF
TGTGCCAGCAGCGTAGAAGGCCCGGTGGGCACAGATACGCAGTATTTT
>TRBJ2-1|TRBD2|TRBV6-5|few
CASSLAGGKIEQFF
TGTGCCAGCAGCTTAGCGGGAGGGAAGATTGAGCAGTTCTTC
>TRBJ1-2|-|TRBV2|-
CASSERLGSGYTF
TGTGCCAGCAGTGAAAGGCTGGGTTCCGGCTACACCTTC
>TRBJ2-7|TRBD1|TRBV30|-
CAWSPGTGFYEQYF
TGTGCCTGGAGTCCCGGGACAGGGTTCTACGAGCAGTACTTC
>TRBJ2-7|-|TRBV29-1|-
CSVRTDYEQYF
TGCAGCGTTAGGACAGACTACGAGCAGTACTTC
>TRBJ2-5|-|TRBV15|-
CATSSSNRPETQYF
TGTGCCACCAGCAGCTCCAACCGGCCAGAGACCCAGTACTTC
>TRBJ1-1|-|TRBV4-2|-
CASSQELMWRGTEAFF
TGTGCCAGCAGCCAAGAATTGATGTGGCGCGGGACTGAAGCTTTCTTT
>TRBJ2-1|TRBD2|TRBV27|-
CASSLSSGRDEQFF
TGTGCCAGCAGTTTGTCTAGCGGGAGGGATGAGCAGTTCTTC
>TRBJ2-1|-|TRBV20-1|-
CSARPALEQFF
TGCAGTGCGCGTCCCGCGTTAGAGCAGTTCTTC
>TRBJ2-7|TRBD2|TRBV27|-
CASGAGGAGNYEQYF
TGTGCCAGCGGGGCGGGGGGCGCGGGGAACTACGAGCAGTACTTC
>TRBJ2-1|-|TRBV6-5|-
CAIGGNEQFF
TGTGCCATAGGGGGTAATGAGCAGTTCTTC
>TRBJ2-7|-|TRBV27|few
CASSLGAPYEQYF
TGTGCCAGCAGTTTGGGGGCCCCCTACGAGCAGTACTTC
>TRBJ2-1|-|TRBV25-1|-
CASSSQEGPYNEQFF
TGTGCCAGCAGTTCCCAGGAGGGGCCCTACAATGAGCAGTTCTTC
>TRBJ2-2|-|TRBV10-3|-
CAISSPGLNTGELFF
TGTGCCATCAGCTCACCGGGCCTGAACACCGGGGAGCTGTTTTTT
>TRBJ2-3|TRBD2|TRBV20-1|-
CSAWEGDTQYF
TGCAGTGCTTGGGAGGGAGATACGCAGTATTTT